Listed here is a single T cell receptor beta chain. Trimming shortened V by 5 bases and J by 0 bases, and 7 bases separated the two germline ends. Per germline, CDR1 SGHVS and CDR2 FQNEAQ. The CDR3 is 13 residues long. The source of the sample is a study of shared clonotypes between healthy human individuals. The assay was immunoSEQ multiplex PCR, and TCRdb's table has in-frame clones only and misses some. The table shows 1,400,000 or so clones, with just under 99% occurring only once. V gene TRBV7-8 combines with J gene TRBJ1-1; D gene ambiguous. This receptor was identified in a man aged 30-40 years in good health. Sequencing was performed on naive CD4+ T cells sorted from blood. As to subset: CD45RA+ positively selected. The CDR3 region is CASSTRVNTEAFF. CDR3 in DNA: TGTGCCAGCAGCACCAGAGTGAACACTGAAGCTTTCTTT.